This TCR beta chain was retrieved from a study of shared clonotypes between healthy human individuals. Notes on the study in general: The study drew on few donors, limiting represented genetic and exposure-history diversity. Sequencing depth was expected to affect clonotype sharing among donors.

This clone has just one count. Its specificity is unknown. This CDR3 has 15 residues. The germline CDR1 and CDR2 sequences are SGHRS and YFSETQ. V lost 2 bases and J lost 1, with 11 bases in between. The assay was run at deep level. Libraries were prepared by immunoSEQ multiplex PCR; TCRdb keeps only in-frame clonotypes and omits some of them. The data show approximately 1.1 million clones, with around three quarters seen just once and approximately 0.56% held by the top ten. The chain employs TRBV5-1 and TRBJ2-3; D is unclear. The sequenced sample consisted of memory CD4+ T cells from PBMCs. Described subset: CD45RA-negative fraction. The sequence came from a man aged 18-30 years in good health. Some clones in this sample may be carry-over from other donors' samples. CDR3 nucleotide sequence: TGCGCCAGCAGCTTCGGATCCCCGGGCACAGATACGCAGTATTTT. It translates to CASSFGSPGTDTQYF.